These T cell receptor beta chains were read from a single sample in a study of a mutant IDH1 vaccine in newly diagnosed glioma. Which antigens these TCRs recognize remains unknown. Some clones are missing from TCRdb's copy, which holds only in-frame ones; the method was immunoSEQ multiplex PCR. The sample carries about 32,000 clones, approximately 78% recorded once. The sequencing here drew on PBMCs, taken from a glioma patient whose treatment included an IDH1 peptide vaccine. The receptor set was obtained from a man younger than 40 with glioma. Each CDR3 is given with its conserved first and last residue. D genes are given only for firm matches. Some rows mark clone size as missing; the rest say once, few, many or name a class of expanded clone.

NA | TRBJ2-7 | NA | TRBV5-4 | TGTGCCAGCAGCTTTGGGTTCAGTTCGACCTACGAGCAGTACTTC | CASSFGFSSTYEQYF
TRBD1 | TRBJ2-7 | NA | TRBV5-1 | TGCGCCAGCAGCGTCGGGACAGCCTACGAGCAGTACTTC | CASSVGTAYEQYF
TRBD1 | TRBJ1-3 | NA | TRBV6-6 | TGTGCCAGCAGACAGGGGGCGACTGGAAACACCATATATTTT | CASRQGATGNTIYF
NA | TRBJ2-2 | NA | TRBV5-4 | TGTGCCAGCAGCTACCAGGGTGCCGGGGAGCTGTTTTTT | CASSYQGAGELFF
NA | TRBJ1-5 | few | TRBV4-3 | TGCGCCAGCAGCTTGGGTCTAGGCAATCAGCCCCAGCATTTT | CASSLGLGNQPQHF
NA | TRBJ1-2 | NA | TRBV10-3 | TGTGCCATCAGTGACTCCGGACAGATCTATGGCTACACCTTC | CAISDSGQIYGYTF
NA | TRBJ1-1 | NA | TRBV6-1 | TGTGCCAGCAGGCTTAGGTTGGGGGACACTGAAGCTTTCTTT | CASRLRLGDTEAFF
NA | TRBJ1-5 | NA | TRBV30 | TGTGCCTGGAGTACCCCCCTGGGGCCCCAGCATTTT | CAWSTPLGPQHF
NA | TRBJ1-5 | NA | TRBV7-8 | TGTGCCAGCAGCTTAGATCACCAGCCCCAGCATTTT | CASSLDHQPQHF
NA | TRBJ2-7 | once | TRBV5-1 | TGCGCCAGCAGCTTGGAAGTCCTGGAGGACGAGCAGTACTTC | CASSLEVLEDEQYF
NA | TRBJ1-4 | NA | TRBV19 | TGTGCCAGTAGTATTTCGGCAGAGGAAAAACTGTTTTTT | CASSISAEEKLFF
NA | TRBJ1-5 | NA | TRBV2 | TGTGCCAGCAGTGATTCATGGGGGGACCAGCCCCAGCATTTT | CASSDSWGDQPQHF
NA | TRBJ1-4 | NA | TRBV19 | TGTGCCAGTAGCTTACGTGGAACTAATGAAAAACTGTTTTTT | CASSLRGTNEKLFF
NA | TRBJ2-1 | medium-sized | TRBV19 | TGTGCCAGTAGTATAGGGACAAACAATGAGCAGTTCTTC | CASSIGTNNEQFF
NA | TRBJ2-3 | NA | TRBV7-2 | TGTGCCAGCACCCCCGTGGAGTATACGCAGTATTTT | CASTPVEYTQYF
TRBD1 | TRBJ2-4 | NA | TRBV5-1 | TGCGCCAGCAGCTGTGGACAGGGAGGCAAAAACATTCAGTACTTC | CASSCGQGGKNIQYF
NA | TRBJ1-2 | few | TRBV10-3 | TGTGCCATCAGTGAGTCTAGGGACGGCTACACCTTC | CAISESRDGYTF
NA | TRBJ2-7 | NA | TRBV6-1 | TGTGCCAGCAGTGAAGTTGAGCTGTCAGACGAGCAGTACTTC | CASSEVELSDEQYF
NA | TRBJ1-4 | few | TRBV2 | TGTGCCAGCATCTTAAATGGGAAACTGTTTTTT | CASILNGKLFF
NA | TRBJ1-1 | NA | TRBV10-3 | TGTGCCATCACTCAAATTTTAGGGGAGGGGAACACTGAAGCTTTCTTT | CAITQILGEGNTEAFF
TRBD1 | TRBJ1-5 | NA | TRBV4-1 | TGCGCCAGCAGTTTCGTCGACCGGGACAGTAATCAGCCCCAGCATTTT | CASSFVDRDSNQPQHF
NA | TRBJ2-1 | few | TRBV7-2 | TGTGCCAGCAGCTCGGACCACTACAATGAGCAGTTCTTC | CASSSDHYNEQFF
NA | TRBJ1-1 | NA | TRBV6-1 | TGTGCCAGCAGTGAAAAGGAGAACACTGAAGCTTTCTTT | CASSEKENTEAFF
TRBD1 | TRBJ1-5 | once | TRBV5-6 | TGTGCCAGCAGTCAAACAGGGGGCAATAGCAATCAGCCCCAGCATTTT | CASSQTGGNSNQPQHF
NA | TRBJ2-7 | NA | TRBV11-3 | TGTGCCAGCAGCTCCGGGGAAGACTACGAGCAGTACTTC | CASSSGEDYEQYF
NA | TRBJ2-3 | NA | TRBV6-1 | TGTGCCAGCAGTGAAGCGGGGGGATCAGGGGCAGATACGCAGTATTTT | CASSEAGGSGADTQYF
TRBD1 | TRBJ2-7 | NA | TRBV7-6 | TGTGCCAGCAGTAAAGGGACAGATACCTCCTACGAGCAGTACTTC | CASSKGTDTSYEQYF
TRBD2 | TRBJ2-7 | NA | TRBV4-1 | TGCGCCAGCAGCCAGGGGGAGGGGAGATACGAGCAGTACTTC | CASSQGEGRYEQYF
TRBD1 | TRBJ1-1 | NA | TRBV2 | TGTGCCAGCAGTGAGGGACAGCTGAACACTGAAGCTTTCTTT | CASSEGQLNTEAFF
NA | TRBJ2-7 | NA | TRBV25-1 | TGTGCCAGCAGTAACTCAGGGTTCCACGAGCAGTACTTC | CASSNSGFHEQYF
TRBD2 | TRBJ2-3 | few | TRBV7-3 | TGTGCCAGCACCCTAGCGGGAGGCACAGATACGCAGTATTTT | CASTLAGGTDTQYF
NA | TRBJ1-5 | NA | TRBV5-6 | TGTGCCAGCAGCTTTCAGGGCTCGAGCAATCAGCCCCAGCATTTT | CASSFQGSSNQPQHF
TRBD1 | TRBJ2-7 | NA | TRBV30 | TGTGCCTCGGCCCGGGACAGAAACTACGAGCAGTACTTC | CASARDRNYEQYF
TRBD1 | TRBJ2-3 | once | TRBV15 | TGTGCCACCAGCAGAGATCGAGGACAGGGGCAGGGAGAGTATTTT | CATSRDRGQGQGEYF
NA | TRBJ1-2 | NA | TRBV28 | TGTGCCAGCAGTTCCCACGAGGGCCACTATGGCTACACCTTC | CASSSHEGHYGYTF
NA | TRBJ2-7 | NA | TRBV6-5 | TGTGCCAGCAGTTACTTGGGGGAGTCGGGCGAGCAGTACTTC | CASSYLGESGEQYF
NA | TRBJ1-5 | NA | TRBV28 | TGTGCCAGCAGTCCCGGGCGGCGGTTAAGCAATCAGCCCCAGCATTTT | CASSPGRRLSNQPQHF
TRBD1 | TRBJ1-1 | NA | TRBV2 | TGTGCCAGCAGAGATGACAGGGGGAACACTGAAGCTTTCTTT | CASRDDRGNTEAFF
NA | TRBJ1-1 | NA | TRBV19 | TGTGCCAGTAGTATCCCGGCCAGCGTGAACACTGAAGCTTTCTTT | CASSIPASVNTEAFF
TRBD2 | TRBJ2-2 | NA | TRBV7-3 | TGTGCCAGCAGCTTCCCCCAGCGGGAGGGAAACACCGGGGAGCTGTTTTTT | CASSFPQREGNTGELFF
TRBD1 | TRBJ2-7 | NA | TRBV10-3 | TGTGCCACTCAACAGGGGGCGGAGGGCGAGCAGTACTTC | CATQQGAEGEQYF
TRBD1 | TRBJ2-1 | NA | TRBV7-2 | TGTGCCAGCAGCTTAGCGTTTCGACAGGGATACAATGAGCAGTTCTTC | CASSLAFRQGYNEQFF
TRBD1 | TRBJ1-4 | NA | TRBV5-5 | TGTGCCAGCAGCTCGCACCCGGGACAGATTAATGAAAAACTGTTTTTT | CASSSHPGQINEKLFF
NA | TRBJ2-2 | NA | TRBV10-3 | TGTGCCATCAGTGATAACCAGGGCAACACCGGGGAGCTGTTTTTT | CAISDNQGNTGELFF
TRBD1 | TRBJ2-1 | NA | TRBV5-4 | TGTGCCAGCAGACTCGGGGGACAGGGATACAATGAGCAGTTCTTC | CASRLGGQGYNEQFF
NA | TRBJ2-3 | NA | TRBV7-9 | TGTGCCAGCAGCTTAGGGGGGTGGGTCACAGATACGCAGTATTTT | CASSLGGWVTDTQYF